The text below deals with one TCR beta chain. The data belong to a study of identical twins. TCRdb recomputed calls from the 5' RACE reads with MiXCR, one row per CDR3 protein. Seen here are 1,800,000 or so distinct CDR3 sequences, less than 40% observed once, and the top ten hold less than 0.35%. V lost 3 bases and J lost 9; bases outside the gene matches: 9. This CDR3 is built from 15 residues. Germline loops: CDR1 MNHEY, CDR2 SMNVEV (reference sequence). The receptor's source is a newborn girl in good health. The J gene is TRBJ2-1, the V gene TRBV27, with TRBD1 matching 9 bases. Material: cord blood. The CDR3 protein is CASSLSGTGWGEQFF. For the CDR3, the DNA is TGTGCCAGCAGTTTGAGCGGGACAGGGTGGGGTGAGCAGTTCTTC.